These T cell receptor beta chains were read from a single sample in a study of T-cell memory formation after mild COVID-19. MiXCR, run by TCRdb on the 5' RACE reads, gives a single entry per CDR3 protein. The repertoire holds roughly 200,000 distinct CDR3 sequences, with roughly 17% as singletons. The sequenced sample was PBMCs or a T cell subset sorted from them (not recorded which). These receptors originate from an adult woman who had mild COVID-19 (a few samples of this study predate the infection). Cell type and time point are not known. Both conserved end residues are part of each CDR3. D genes are given only for firm matches. Clone size is stated in some rows and not others, as once, few, many or a class when expanded.

V gene: TRBV30
J gene: TRBJ2-5
D gene: TRBD2
clone size: NA
CDR3 DNA: TGTGCCTGGAGGCCGGGAGGGACGGAGACCCAGTACTTC
CDR3 protein: CAWRPGGTETQYF

V gene: TRBV30
J gene: TRBJ2-7
D gene: TRBD2
clone size: many
CDR3 DNA: TGTGCCTGGAGTGGATCCTCCCGTAGCGGGAGCGGCTCCTACGAGCAGTACTTC
CDR3 protein: CAWSGSSRSGSGSYEQYF

V gene: TRBV5-1
J gene: TRBJ2-7
D gene: NA
clone size: NA
CDR3 DNA: TGCGCCAGCAGCTTTGTTGGCGGTTACGAGCAGTACTTC
CDR3 protein: CASSFVGGYEQYF

V gene: TRBV11-2
J gene: TRBJ2-1
D gene: NA
clone size: few
CDR3 DNA: TGTGCCAGCAGCTTATCGACTGGCAATGAGCAGTTCTTC
CDR3 protein: CASSLSTGNEQFF

V gene: TRBV9
J gene: TRBJ2-1
D gene: TRBD2
clone size: NA
CDR3 DNA: TGTGCCAGCAGCCCACCGACTAGCGGGGCCATCTACAATGAGCAGTTCTTC
CDR3 protein: CASSPPTSGAIYNEQFF

V gene: TRBV3-1
J gene: TRBJ1-2
D gene: TRBD1
clone size: NA
CDR3 DNA: TGTGCCAGCAGCCAAGAGAGGAGGGGGCTCTATGGCTACACCTTC
CDR3 protein: CASSQERRGLYGYTF

V gene: TRBV7-2
J gene: TRBJ2-5
D gene: TRBD2
clone size: many
CDR3 DNA: TGTGCCAGCAGCTCTCGACTAGCGGGGATTCAAGAGACCCAGTACTTC
CDR3 protein: CASSSRLAGIQETQYF

V gene: TRBV5-1
J gene: TRBJ2-3
D gene: NA
clone size: NA
CDR3 DNA: TGCGCCAGCAGCCAGGCCAGCACAGATACGCAGTATTTT
CDR3 protein: CASSQASTDTQYF

V gene: TRBV5-4
J gene: TRBJ1-1
D gene: TRBD1
clone size: few
CDR3 DNA: TGTGCCAGCAGCCGTGGGACAGCCAACACTGAAGCTTTCTTT
CDR3 protein: CASSRGTANTEAFF

V gene: TRBV7-2
J gene: TRBJ2-3
D gene: NA
clone size: few
CDR3 DNA: TGTGCCAGCAGCTCCATGGCGGGGCCGGATACGCAGTATTTT
CDR3 protein: CASSSMAGPDTQYF

V gene: TRBV2
J gene: TRBJ1-5
D gene: NA
clone size: few
CDR3 DNA: TGTGCCAGCAGAGTATCAGACACCCGCAATCAGCCCCAGCATTTT
CDR3 protein: CASRVSDTRNQPQHF

V gene: TRBV5-1
J gene: TRBJ2-7
D gene: NA
clone size: NA
CDR3 DNA: TGCGCCAGCAGCTCAGTTCCGGGGCCAAACTACGAGCAGTACTTC
CDR3 protein: CASSSVPGPNYEQYF

V gene: TRBV7-9
J gene: TRBJ2-7
D gene: TRBD1
clone size: many
CDR3 DNA: TGTGCCAGCAGCCTCGGGACAGGTTACGACGAGCAGTACTTC
CDR3 protein: CASSLGTGYDEQYF

V gene: TRBV6-5
J gene: TRBJ1-1
D gene: NA
clone size: NA
CDR3 DNA: TGTGCCAGCAGTTATTTTGACGACACTGAAGCTTTCTTT
CDR3 protein: CASSYFDDTEAFF

V gene: TRBV20-1
J gene: TRBJ2-7
D gene: TRBD1
clone size: few
CDR3 DNA: TGCAGTGCTAGAGCCGACAGGGGCGCATCCACCGAGCAGTACTTC
CDR3 protein: CSARADRGASTEQYF